Each of the 20 T cell receptor beta chains below was sequenced from the same sample in a study of cytomegalovirus exposure and HLA in healthy donors. Use of 60 Vbeta and 13 Jbeta primers characterized the PCR. The method was immunoSEQ multiplex PCR; TCRdb's version includes in-frame clones alone and lacks a portion of them. The sample yields 100,000 to 150,000 clones, about three quarters seen once. The sequenced sample consisted of PBMCs. These receptors were obtained from a middle-aged woman in good health and CMV-seronegative.

This clone was detected only a few times. CDR3 loop: CASSLGGGNPGNTIYF. DNA of the CDR3: TGTGCCAGCAGCTTGGGAGGGGGCAATCCTGGAAACACCATATATTTT. V is TRBV5-4 and J is TRBJ1-3; 7 bases fit TRBD1. The CDR3 is 16 amino acids. The V and J ends lost 0 bases and 2 bases, in that order; junction bases with no gene match: 5. Germline CDR1 and CDR2: SGHNT and YYREEE (reference sequence).

This chain links TRBV27 with TRBJ2-7; weak D call: TRBD1 (5 bases). The germline V and J ends were trimmed by 3 bases and 3 bases, with 9 bases remaining between them. The germline V gene encodes CDR1 MNHEY and CDR2 SMNVEV (reference sequence). The CDR3 covers 13 residues. CDR3 in amino acids: CASSLSDSYEQYF. In DNA, the CDR3 is TGTGCCAGCAGTTTGTCTGACAGCTACGAGCAGTACTTC.

V and J are TRBV6-5 and TRBJ1-4, with D unresolved. The V end was cut by 3 bases, the J end by 5 bases, with 7 bases between. Germline V gene sequence: CDR1 MNHEY, CDR2 SVGAGI. This CDR3 has 13 amino acids. The CDR3 sequence is CASSYLENEKLFF. The CDR3 coding sequence is TGTGCCAGCAGTTATCTGGAGAATGAAAAACTGTTTTTT.

This rearrangement joins TRBV20-1 to TRBJ1-1; no clear D. This CDR3 is built from 11 residues. The germline gives CDR1 DFQATT, CDR2 SNEGSKA (reference sequence). Trimming took 5 bases from V and 6 from J, leaving 10 bases between them. In DNA form, the CDR3 reads TGCAGTGCTCTCAGTCTCCCTGAAGCTTTCTTT. It yields the protein CSALSLPEAFF.

In its sample, this clone was seen once. The chain couples TRBV28 to TRBJ2-5, with TRBD1 identical over 10 bases. This CDR3 region has 14 residues. Germline trimming cut 5 bases from V and 11 bases from J; bases unmatched to any gene: 11. Germline V gene lookup returns CDR1 MDHEN and CDR2 SYDVKM. CDR3 DNA: TGTGCCAGCAGTCCAATCGACAGGGGGCATGAGCAGTACTTC. It is translated as CASSPIDRGHEQYF.

This sequence joins TRBV28 and TRBJ1-6; D remains ambiguous. In germline, CDR1 is MDHEN, CDR2 SYDVKM. The CDR3 is made up of 15 amino acids. V was trimmed by 2 bases and J by 8 bases, leaving 13 bases between them. The CDR3 reads CASSLVAGGDSPLHF. As DNA, the CDR3 is TGTGCCAGCAGTTTAGTAGCAGGCGGGGATTCACCCCTCCACTTT.

The rearrangement links TRBV6-1 to TRBJ2-3; a possible D gene is TRBD1 (6 bases). V lost 6 bases and J 4 bases, leaving 8 bases between the germline ends. The CDR3 extends over 12 amino acids. The germline V gene encodes CDR1 MNHNS and CDR2 SASEGT. The CDR3 region is CASRGGPDTQYF. The CDR3, as DNA: TGTGCCAGCAGAGGGGGTCCAGATACGCAGTATTTT.

The chain links TRBV28 to TRBJ1-3; perhaps TRBD1 as D (5 bases). CDR3 length: 16 amino acids. The germline CDR1 and CDR2 sequences are MDHEN and SYDVKM. Trimming removed 3 bases from V and 2 bases from J, with 14 bases in between. CDR3 DNA sequence: TGTGCCAGCAGTTTCACAGGCAGGGTGGCTGGAAACACCATATATTTT. Translated, it gives CASSFTGRVAGNTIYF.

This chain connects TRBV5-1 to TRBJ1-6; the match to TRBD1 covers 7 bases. Unmatched junction bases numbered 26, after V lost 0 bases and J lost 2 bases. CDR3 length: 24 amino acids. Looked up from germline, CDR1 is SGHRS and CDR2 is YFSETQ. The CDR3 DNA follows: TGCGCCAGCAGCTTGGTCCTGACAACAGGCTCCACAACCCTCAGGGGGGCCTATAATTCACCCCTCCACTTT. Encoded protein: CASSLVLTTGSTTLRGAYNSPLHF.

The V gene is TRBV7-6, the J gene TRBJ2-2; D remains ambiguous. The CDR3 sequence is 15 residues long. The V and J ends lost 4 bases and 4 bases respectively, with 13 bases between them. Germline CDR1 and CDR2: SGHVS and FNYEAQ. CDR3 residues: CASSSRGVTTGELFF. The CDR3 nucleotides read TGTGCCAGCAGCTCCCGAGGAGTTACCACCGGGGAGCTGTTTTTT.

J is TRBJ1-4 and V is TRBV5-5; 7 bases are shared with TRBD1. Germline loops: CDR1 SGHKS, CDR2 YYEKEE (reference sequence). The CDR3 spans 15 residues. V dropped 7 bases and J dropped 2; count of bases not matched to a gene: 8. CDR3 region: CASGLQGTTNEKLFF. The CDR3 DNA reads TGTGCCAGCGGCCTACAGGGGACGACTAATGAAAAACTGTTTTTT.

The chain has TRBV21-1 and TRBJ2-1; TRBD2 was called by the table and not checked on the DNA. TRBV21-1 is a known pseudogene. The CDR3 is 14 residues long. The CDR3 coding sequence is TGTGCCAGCATGAAAGCGGAGCCCTACAATGAGCAGTTCTTC. Its protein is CASMKAEPYNEQFF.

In its sample, this clone was seen a few times. The chain joins TRBV7-6 to TRBJ2-5; TRBD2 might be the D (6 bases). V was cut by 3 bases and J by 3 bases, with 14 bases left in between. Per the germline V gene, CDR1 is SGHVS and CDR2 is FNYEAQ. The length of the CDR3 is 15 residues. The CDR3 sequence: CASSLGPTSKETQYF. The CDR3 DNA reads TGTGCCAGCAGCTTGGGCCCGACTAGTAAAGAGACCCAGTACTTC.

This clone was counted once. The chain employs TRBV5-1 and TRBJ2-7, with D possibly TRBD2 on 5 matching bases. This CDR3 has 12 residues. Trimming left V 4 bases short and J 7 bases short, with 12 bases between. The germline V gene encodes CDR1 SGHRS and CDR2 YFSETQ. CDR3 protein: CASSGEGWEQYF. Written as DNA, the CDR3 is TGCGCCAGCAGCGGTGAGGGCTGGGAGCAGTACTTC.

The CDR3 here is CAISDRLATNEKLFF. CDR3 in DNA: TGTGCCATCAGCGACAGACTGGCAACTAATGAAAAACTGTTTTTT. The chain joins TRBV10-3 to TRBJ1-4, with a tentative D call TRBD1 (5 bases). V was cut by 6 bases and J by 0 bases, with 11 bases left in between. The germline gives CDR1 ENHRY, CDR2 SYGVKD. This CDR3 is 15 amino acids long.

The chain links TRBV4-1 to TRBJ1-1, with D unclear. This CDR3 has 18 residues. Germline V gives CDR1 MGHRA, CDR2 YSYEKL. V lost 2 bases and J 0 bases, leaving 19 bases between the germline ends. The CDR3 DNA reads TGCGCCAGCAGCCAAAAGCCGAGGGTTAGAGCCATGAACACTGAAGCTTTCTTT. Protein: CASSQKPRVRAMNTEAFF.

The V and J genes are TRBV7-9 and TRBJ2-3; 10 bases align to TRBD2. The CDR3 sequence is 19 residues long. The junction had 10 bases not matched to a gene; V was cut back by 1 base and J by 0 bases. Per germline, CDR1 SEHNR and CDR2 FQNEAQ (reference sequence). Here the CDR3 DNA reads TGTGCCAGCAGCTTAGGTTTGCTAGCGGGGGACTCTAGCACAGATACGCAGTATTTT. Encoded protein: CASSLGLLAGDSSTDTQYF.

The chain couples TRBV18 to TRBJ2-7; 10 bases fit TRBD2. The CDR3 has 15 amino acids. Germline CDR1 reads KGHSH; CDR2 reads LQKENI. Trimming removed 4 bases from V and 5 bases from J; junction bases left unmatched: 8. DNA of the CDR3: TGTGCCAGCTCACTAAGGACTAGCGGTTCCCACGAGCAGTACTTC. Its translation: CASSLRTSGSHEQYF.

V gene TRBV25-1 combines with J gene TRBJ2-5; D gene uncertain. Germline V gives CDR1 MGHDK, CDR2 SYGVNS. V was trimmed by 1 base and J by 2 bases, leaving 11 bases between them. The CDR3 runs to 15 residues. CDR3 DNA: TGTGCCAGCAGTGAATGGGTCAGGTCTCAAGAGACCCAGTACTTC. This gives the protein CASSEWVRSQETQYF.

The V and J genes are TRBV6-5 and TRBJ1-2; 11 nucleotides align to TRBD1. Trimming at V came to 6 bases and at J to 0 bases, leaving 3 bases not matched to a gene. The germline gives CDR1 MNHEY, CDR2 SVGAGI. The CDR3 spans 15 residues. Written as DNA, the CDR3 is TGTGCCAGCAGAGGACAGGGGGCAACTAACTATGGCTACACCTTC. This encodes CASRGQGATNYGYTF.